Presented here are 9 T cell receptor beta chains from one specimen sequenced in a study of T cell changes during pregnancy in multiple sclerosis (dated by TCRdb to between 2017 and 2020). The receptor library was made with the immunoSEQ multiplex PCR assay. TCRdb carries this immuneACCESS record with in-frame sequences only. Its versions omit some clonotypes, under half of them owing to an unresolved V gene in the studies checked, with the rest unexplained. The sample table shows 50,000 to 65,000 clones, and 90% to 97% are seen once. The ten largest clones represent 2% to 2.5% of the sample. The specimen comprised CD8+ T cells from peripheral blood mononuclear cells, sampled after pregnancy. Receptors were obtained from a female donor with multiple sclerosis, enrolled in a pregnancy study.

A single count supports this clone. The chain uses TRBV15 and TRBJ2-1; TRBD2 aligns across 9 bases. From germline, CDR1 is LNHNV and CDR2 YYDKDF (reference sequence). Unmatched junction bases numbered 3, after V lost 0 bases and J lost 3 bases. The CDR3 extends over 16 amino acids. The CDR3 sequence is CATSRDLAGLYNEQFF. In DNA, the CDR3 is TGTGCCACCAGCAGAGACCTAGCGGGACTCTACAATGAGCAGTTCTTC.

V and J are TRBV6-1 and TRBJ2-6; 8 bases match TRBD1. The ends lost 4 bases at V and 1 base at J; junction bases unmatched: 0. Germline CDR1 reads MNHNS; CDR2 reads SASEGT. The CDR3 length is 15 residues. This chain's CDR3 is CASSGQGSGANVLTF. CDR3 bases: TGTGCCAGCAGTGGACAGGGGTCTGGGGCCAACGTCCTGACTTTC.

The chain recombines TRBV19 with TRBJ2-1, with D possibly being TRBD1 (6 bases). V was clipped by 4 bases and J by 0 bases, with 19 bases between them. Germline V CDR1 and CDR2: LNHDA, SQIVND (reference sequence). The CDR3 consists of 18 residues. The CDR3 DNA follows: TGTGCCAGTAGTACCCCTTGGGGTGGGGACAACTCCTACAATGAGCAGTTCTTC. Amino acid sequence: CASSTPWGGDNSYNEQFF. The complete variable domain, with remaining parts taken from reference TRBV19 and TRBJ2-1, reads DGGITQSPKYLFRKEGQNVTLSCEQNLNHDAMYWYRQDPGQGLRLIYYSQIVNDFQKGDIAEGYSVSREKKESFPLTVTSAQKNPTAFYLCASSTPWGGDNSYNEQFFGPGTRLTVL.

V and J are TRBV7-9 and TRBJ2-1; D possibly corresponds to TRBD2 (7 bases). The V gene's germline CDR1 is SEHNR and CDR2 FQNEAQ (reference sequence). This CDR3 has 17 amino acids. V lost 5 bases and J 2 bases, leaving 19 bases between the germline ends. CDR3 region: CASSPTGGAGTYNEQFF. CDR3 DNA: TGTGCCAGCAGCCCGACTGGGGGGGCCGGCACCTACAATGAGCAGTTCTTC.

The V gene is TRBV27, the J gene TRBJ2-3; 7 bases match TRBD2. V trimming: 8 bases; J trimming: 3 bases; junction bases outside the gene matches: 14. The CDR3 has 16 amino acids. Germline-derived CDR1 and CDR2 are MNHEY and SMNVEV (reference sequence). DNA for the CDR3: TGTGCCAGCTCCCCCCCCTTCCAGGGAGGGACAGATACGCAGTATTTT. This sequence encodes CASSPPFQGGTDTQYF.

By proportion, this clone is medium-sized. This rearrangement joins TRBV5-4 to TRBJ2-7; D remains unclear. Per germline, CDR1 SGHNT and CDR2 YYREEE (reference sequence). V was shortened by 4 bases and J by 0 bases, with 5 bases between the two germline ends. The CDR3 is 12 residues long. The CDR3 loop is CASSESSYEQYF. The CDR3 region has the DNA TGTGCCAGCAGCGAGAGCTCCTACGAGCAGTACTTC.

The chain uses TRBV15 and TRBJ2-1, with 7 bases matching TRBD2. Trimming at V came to 5 bases and at J to 2 bases, leaving 6 bases not matched to a gene. The CDR3 has 15 residues. Germline CDR1 is LNHNV and CDR2 is YYDKDF (reference sequence). This CDR3 is CATSDGGRAYNEQFF. In nucleotides, the CDR3 is TGTGCCACCAGCGATGGCGGGAGAGCCTACAATGAGCAGTTCTTC.

V is TRBV19 and J is TRBJ2-2; 7 bases agree with TRBD2. The trim removed 3 bases at V and 5 bases at J, leaving 9 bases unmatched. This CDR3 is 16 amino acids long. The germline V gene has CDR1 LNHDA and CDR2 SQIVND (reference sequence). The CDR3 DNA follows: TGTGCCAGTAGTATGGGGACTACGTCTTATACCGGGGAGCTGTTTTTT. This sequence encodes CASSMGTTSYTGELFF.

The chain is built from TRBV2 and TRBJ2-3; 11 nucleotides agree with TRBD2. With V trimmed by 2 bases and J by 4 bases, 11 bases remained unmatched. This CDR3 has 18 amino acids. The germline V gene encodes CDR1 SNHLY and CDR2 FYNNEI. This CDR3 is CASSELLGLAGGADTQYF. The DNA for the CDR3 is TGTGCCAGCAGTGAACTATTAGGGCTAGCGGGAGGTGCAGATACGCAGTATTTT.